This T cell receptor beta chain was retrieved from a study of blood T cell repertoires in COVID-19. Study at large: Acute-phase and convalescent COVID-19 samples originated in the United States, Italy and Spain. The analysed material was cDNA or gDNA that came from T cells, B-cell-depleted T cells, or PBMCs.

The table came from immunoSEQ multiplex PCR; TCRdb's copy has only in-frame clones and leaves some out. The sample records around 220,000 clones, roughly nine tenths being singletons. Each participant's cohort was designated according to participant-reported clinical history. This clonotype was sampled from a woman between 25 and 40 years old with acute COVID-19. Sample: PBMCs or T cells enriched from blood (not recorded which).

The CDR3 DNA reads TGCAGCCCTCGTATGATTTGGCTTTGGGGAAACACCATATATTTT. Protein product: CSPRMIWLWGNTIYF. V gene TRBV29-1 combines with J gene TRBJ1-3; D uncertain. Trimming took off 8 bases at V and 4 bases at J, with 21 bases between the two ends. CDR1 and CDR2 from the germline V gene are SQVTM and ANQGSEA. This CDR3 region has 15 residues.